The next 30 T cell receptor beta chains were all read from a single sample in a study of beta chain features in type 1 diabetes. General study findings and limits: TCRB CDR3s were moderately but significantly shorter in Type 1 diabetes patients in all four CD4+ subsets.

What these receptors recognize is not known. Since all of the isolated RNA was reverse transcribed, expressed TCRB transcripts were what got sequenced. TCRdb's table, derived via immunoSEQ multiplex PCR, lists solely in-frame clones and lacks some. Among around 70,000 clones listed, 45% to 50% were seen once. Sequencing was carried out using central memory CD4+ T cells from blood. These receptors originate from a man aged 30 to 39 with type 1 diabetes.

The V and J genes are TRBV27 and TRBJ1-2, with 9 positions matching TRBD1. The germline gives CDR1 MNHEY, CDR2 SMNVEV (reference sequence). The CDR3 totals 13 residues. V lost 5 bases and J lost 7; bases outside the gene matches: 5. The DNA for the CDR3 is TGTGCCAGCAGTCAGGGACAGGGAGGTGGCTACACCTTC. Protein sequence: CASSQGQGGGYTF.

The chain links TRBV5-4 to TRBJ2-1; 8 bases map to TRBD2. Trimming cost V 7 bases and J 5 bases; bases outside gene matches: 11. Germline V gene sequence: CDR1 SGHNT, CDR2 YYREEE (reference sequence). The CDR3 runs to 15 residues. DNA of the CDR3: TGTGCCAGCTCAGCCCCACTAGCGGAACACAATGAGCAGTTCTTC. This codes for CASSAPLAEHNEQFF.

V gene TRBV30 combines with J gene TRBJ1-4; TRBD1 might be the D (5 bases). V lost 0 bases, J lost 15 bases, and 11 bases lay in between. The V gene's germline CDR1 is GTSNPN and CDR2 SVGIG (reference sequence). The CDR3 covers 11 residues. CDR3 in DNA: TGTGCCTGGAGTGTGGGGCGCTCTTTGTTTTTT. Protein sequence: CAWSVGRSLFF.

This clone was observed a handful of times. DNA of the CDR3: TGTGCCAGTAGTATCTCCTCCGGGGGAAGGGGCTACACCTTC. It encodes CASSISSGGRGYTF. This chain connects TRBV19 to TRBJ1-2; TRBD1 might be the D (5 bases). The germline CDR1 and CDR2 sequences are LNHDA and SQIVND (reference sequence). V was pared by 3 bases and J by 8 bases, with 16 bases between. The CDR3 is 14 amino acids. Together with reference TRBV19 and TRBJ1-2, the CDR3 gives the full variable domain: DGGITQSPKYLFRKEGQNVTLSCEQNLNHDAMYWYRQDPGQGLRLIYYSQIVNDFQKGDIAEGYSVSREKKESFPLTVTSAQKNPTAFYLCASSISSGGRGYTFGSGTRLTVV.

CDR3 nucleotides: TGTGCCAGCTCAGGGACAAGAGATGGCTACACCTTC. Translation: CASSGTRDGYTF. This chain uses TRBV18 with TRBJ1-2; D might be TRBD1 (6 bases). The CDR3 runs 12 residues. In germline, CDR1 is KGHSH, CDR2 LQKENI. V dropped 5 bases and J dropped 6 bases, with 10 bases sitting between them.

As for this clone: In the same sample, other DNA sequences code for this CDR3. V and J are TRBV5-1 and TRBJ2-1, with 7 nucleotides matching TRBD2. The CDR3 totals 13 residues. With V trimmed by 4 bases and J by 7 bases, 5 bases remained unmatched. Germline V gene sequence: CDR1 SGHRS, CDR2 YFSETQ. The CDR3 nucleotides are TGCGCCAGCAGCCCCACCGGGGGGAATGAGCAGTTCTTC. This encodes CASSPTGGNEQFF.

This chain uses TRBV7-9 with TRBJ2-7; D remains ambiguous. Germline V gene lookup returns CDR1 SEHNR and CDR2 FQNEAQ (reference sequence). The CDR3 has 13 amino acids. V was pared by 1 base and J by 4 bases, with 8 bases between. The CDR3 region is CASSLGASYEQYF. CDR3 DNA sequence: TGTGCCAGCAGCTTAGGGGCATCTTACGAGCAGTACTTC.

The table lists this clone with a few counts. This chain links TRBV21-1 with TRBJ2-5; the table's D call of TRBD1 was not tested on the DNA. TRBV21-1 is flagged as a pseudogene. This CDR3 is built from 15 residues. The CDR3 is CASSRDRGAQKTQYF. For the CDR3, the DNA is TGTGCCAGCAGCAGGGACAGGGGGGCCCAGAAGACCCAGTACTTC.

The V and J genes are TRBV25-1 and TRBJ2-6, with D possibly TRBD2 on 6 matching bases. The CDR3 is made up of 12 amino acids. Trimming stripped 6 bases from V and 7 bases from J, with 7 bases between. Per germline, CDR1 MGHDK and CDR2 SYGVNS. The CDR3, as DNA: TGTGCCAGCAGGGAGGGCGCCAACGTCCTGACTTTC. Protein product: CASREGANVLTF.

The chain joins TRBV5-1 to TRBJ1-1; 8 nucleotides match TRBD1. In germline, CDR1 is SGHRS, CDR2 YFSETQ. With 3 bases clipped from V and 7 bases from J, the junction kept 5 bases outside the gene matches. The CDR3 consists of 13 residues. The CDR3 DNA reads TGCGCCAGCAGCTCAACACAGGGGGGTGAAGCTTTCTTT. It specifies CASSSTQGGEAFF. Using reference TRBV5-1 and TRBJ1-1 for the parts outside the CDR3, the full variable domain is KAGVTQTPRYLIKTRGQQVTLSCSPISGHRSVSWYQQTPGQGLQFLFEYFSETQRNKGNFPGRFSGRQFSNSRSEMNVSTLELGDSALYLCASSSTQGGEAFFGQGTRLTVV.

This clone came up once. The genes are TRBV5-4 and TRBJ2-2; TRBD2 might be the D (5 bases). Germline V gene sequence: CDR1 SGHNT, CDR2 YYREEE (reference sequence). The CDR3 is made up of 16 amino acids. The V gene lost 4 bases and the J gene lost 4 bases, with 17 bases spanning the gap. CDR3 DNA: TGTGCCAGCAGCGCCGGAGGTGTGGTGGGCACCGGGGAGCTGTTTTTT. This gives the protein CASSAGGVVGTGELFF.

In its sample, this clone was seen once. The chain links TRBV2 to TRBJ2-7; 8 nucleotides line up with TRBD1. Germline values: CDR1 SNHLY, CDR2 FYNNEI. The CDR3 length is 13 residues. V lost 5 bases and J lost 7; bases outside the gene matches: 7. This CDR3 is CASSPRTGGEQYF. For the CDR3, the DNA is TGTGCCAGCAGTCCGCGAACAGGGGGAGAGCAGTACTTC.

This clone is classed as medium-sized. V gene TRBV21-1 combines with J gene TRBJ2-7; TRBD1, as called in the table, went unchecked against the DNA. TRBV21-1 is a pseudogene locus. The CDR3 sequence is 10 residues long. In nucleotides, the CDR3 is TGTGCCAGCACATTTTACGAGCAGTACTTC. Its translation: CASTFYEQYF.

The CDR3 coding sequence is TGTGCCTGGACTCGCGGCGATGGGGGCCGCCCCGATACGCAGTATTTT. Translated, it gives CAWTRGDGGRPDTQYF. The V call is TRBV30, the J call TRBJ2-3, with D maybe TRBD1 (6 bases). The CDR3 totals 16 residues. The germline CDR1 and CDR2 sequences are GTSNPN and SVGIG (reference sequence). The V gene lost 4 bases and the J gene lost 6 bases, with 23 bases spanning the gap.

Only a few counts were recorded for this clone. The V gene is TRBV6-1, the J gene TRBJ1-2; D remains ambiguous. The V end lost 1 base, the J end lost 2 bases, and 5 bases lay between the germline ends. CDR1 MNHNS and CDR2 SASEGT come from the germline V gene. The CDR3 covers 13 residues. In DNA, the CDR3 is TGTGCCAGCAGTGAAGACAGAAACTATGGCTACACCTTC. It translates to CASSEDRNYGYTF.

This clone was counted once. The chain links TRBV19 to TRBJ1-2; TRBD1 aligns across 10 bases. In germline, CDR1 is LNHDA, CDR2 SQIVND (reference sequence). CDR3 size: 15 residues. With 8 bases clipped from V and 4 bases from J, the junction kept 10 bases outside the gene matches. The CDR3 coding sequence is TGTGCCAGTGGGGAACGACAGGGGGCCAGCTATGGCTACACCTTC. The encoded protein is CASGERQGASYGYTF.

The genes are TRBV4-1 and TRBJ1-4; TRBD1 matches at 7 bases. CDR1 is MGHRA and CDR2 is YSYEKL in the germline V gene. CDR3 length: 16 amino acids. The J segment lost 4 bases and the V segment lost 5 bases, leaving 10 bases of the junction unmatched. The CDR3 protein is CASSSKQGTVNEKLFF. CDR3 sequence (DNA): TGCGCCAGCAGCTCCAAACAGGGGACAGTTAATGAAAAACTGTTTTTT.

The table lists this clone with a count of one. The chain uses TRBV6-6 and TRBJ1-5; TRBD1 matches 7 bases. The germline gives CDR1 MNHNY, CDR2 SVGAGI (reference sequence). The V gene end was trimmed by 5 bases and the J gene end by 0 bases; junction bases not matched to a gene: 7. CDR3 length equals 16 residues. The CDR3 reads CASSGTASYSNQPQHF. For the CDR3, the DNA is TGTGCCAGCAGTGGGACAGCATCTTATAGCAATCAGCCCCAGCATTTT.

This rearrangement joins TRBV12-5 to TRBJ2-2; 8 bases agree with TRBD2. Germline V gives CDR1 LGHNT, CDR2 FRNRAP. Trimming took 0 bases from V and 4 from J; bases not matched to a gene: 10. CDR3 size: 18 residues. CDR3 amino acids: CASGLVHDGTSVTGELFF. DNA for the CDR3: TGTGCTAGTGGTTTGGTACACGATGGGACTAGTGTCACCGGGGAGCTGTTTTTT.

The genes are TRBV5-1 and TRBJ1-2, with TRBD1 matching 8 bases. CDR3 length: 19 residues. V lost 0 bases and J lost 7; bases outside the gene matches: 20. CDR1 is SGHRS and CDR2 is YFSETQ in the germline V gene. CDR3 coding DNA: TGCGCCAGCAGCTTGGGGGGCCCGGGACAGGCGCCTGGGGTGAGTGGCTACACCTTC. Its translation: CASSLGGPGQAPGVSGYTF.

The CDR3 region is CASSMGLPSRPLHF. The CDR3 region has the DNA TGTGCCAGCAGCATGGGACTGCCCTCCCGGCCCCTCCACTTT. The V gene is TRBV11-2, the J gene TRBJ1-6; D might be TRBD1 (5 bases). V lost 5 bases, J lost 13 bases, and 18 bases lay in between. Germline CDR1 SGHAT, CDR2 FQNNGV. This CDR3 region has 14 residues.

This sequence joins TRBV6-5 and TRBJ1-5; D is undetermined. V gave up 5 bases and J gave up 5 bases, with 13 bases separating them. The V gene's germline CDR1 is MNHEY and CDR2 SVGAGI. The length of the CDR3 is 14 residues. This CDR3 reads CASSPGFSYQPQHF. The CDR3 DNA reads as TGTGCCAGCAGTCCGGGGTTCTCCTATCAGCCCCAGCATTTT.

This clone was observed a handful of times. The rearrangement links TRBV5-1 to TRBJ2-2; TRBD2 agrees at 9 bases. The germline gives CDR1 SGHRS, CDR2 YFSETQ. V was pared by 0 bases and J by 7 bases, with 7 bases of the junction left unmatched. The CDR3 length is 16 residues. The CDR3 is CASSLAAGGPHGELFF. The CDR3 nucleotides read TGCGCCAGCAGCTTGGCGGCGGGAGGGCCGCACGGGGAGCTGTTTTTT.

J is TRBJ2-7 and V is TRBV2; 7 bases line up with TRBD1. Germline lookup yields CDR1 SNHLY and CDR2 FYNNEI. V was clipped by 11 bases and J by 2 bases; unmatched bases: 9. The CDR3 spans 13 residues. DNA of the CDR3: TGTGCCGGACAAGGGGGCTCCACCTACGAGCAGTACTTC. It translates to CAGQGGSTYEQYF. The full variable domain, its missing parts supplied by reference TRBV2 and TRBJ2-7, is EPEVTQTPSHQVTQMGQEVILRCVPISNHLYFYWYRQILGQKVEFLVSFYNNEISEKSEIFDDQFSVERPDGSNFTLKIRSTKLEDSAMYFCAGQGGSTYEQYFGPGTRLTVT.

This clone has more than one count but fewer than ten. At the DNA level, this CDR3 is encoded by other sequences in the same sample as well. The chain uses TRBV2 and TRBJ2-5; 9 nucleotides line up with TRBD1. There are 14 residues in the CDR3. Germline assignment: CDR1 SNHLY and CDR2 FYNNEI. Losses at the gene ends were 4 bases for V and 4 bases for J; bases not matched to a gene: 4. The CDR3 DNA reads TGTGCCAGCAGTGCGGGGACAGGGCGAGAGACCCAGTACTTC. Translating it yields CASSAGTGRETQYF.

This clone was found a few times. The CDR3 DNA is TGTGCCAGCAGCCTGACCTGGACTCGAAGCTCCTACAATGAGCAGTTCTTC. This translates into CASSLTWTRSSYNEQFF. The V gene is TRBV5-4, the J gene TRBJ2-1; perhaps TRBD2 as D (5 bases). The CDR3 consists of 17 residues. Germline assignment: CDR1 SGHNT and CDR2 YYREEE (reference sequence). V was cut by 4 bases and J by 0 bases, with 17 bases left in between.

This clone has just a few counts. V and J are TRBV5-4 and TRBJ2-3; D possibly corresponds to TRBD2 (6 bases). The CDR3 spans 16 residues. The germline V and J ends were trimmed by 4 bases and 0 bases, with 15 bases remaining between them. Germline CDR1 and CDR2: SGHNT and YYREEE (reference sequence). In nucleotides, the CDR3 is TGTGCCAGCAGCCCACTGAGCGGGTCTAGCACAGATACGCAGTATTTT. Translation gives CASSPLSGSSTDTQYF.

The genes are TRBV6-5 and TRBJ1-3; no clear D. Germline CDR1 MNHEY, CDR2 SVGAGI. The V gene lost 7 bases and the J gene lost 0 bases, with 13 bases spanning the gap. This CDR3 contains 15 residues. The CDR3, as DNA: TGTGCCAGCACAGACCTGGGCGCCTCTGGAAACACCATATATTTT. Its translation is CASTDLGASGNTIYF.

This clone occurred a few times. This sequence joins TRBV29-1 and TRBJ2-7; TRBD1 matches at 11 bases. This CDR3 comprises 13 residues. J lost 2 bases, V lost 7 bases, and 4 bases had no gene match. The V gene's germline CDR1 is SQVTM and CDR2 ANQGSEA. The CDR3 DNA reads TGCAGCGCCGGGGACAGGGGGACCTACGAGCAGTACTTC. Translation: CSAGDRGTYEQYF.

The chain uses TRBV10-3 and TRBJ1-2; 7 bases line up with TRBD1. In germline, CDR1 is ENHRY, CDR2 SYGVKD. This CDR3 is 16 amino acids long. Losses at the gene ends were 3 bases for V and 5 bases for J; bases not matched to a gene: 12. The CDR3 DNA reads TGTGCCATCAGTGACGGACAGGACACTACTAGGTATGGCTACACCTTC. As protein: CAISDGQDTTRYGYTF.